What follows are 8 T cell receptor beta chains derived from one specimen sequenced in a study of blood T cell repertoires in COVID-19. The data were produced by immunoSEQ multiplex PCR, yet TCRdb's version contains in-frame clones alone and is incomplete. Of roughly 230,000 clones in the sample, 65% to 85% were seen once. The sequenced sample consisted of peripheral blood. These receptors were collected from a human donor in a cohort sampled during active COVID-19.

The chain uses TRBV20-1 and TRBJ1-4; D not resolved. The CDR3 consists of 10 residues. Looked up from germline, CDR1 is DFQATT and CDR2 is SNEGSKA (reference sequence). Trimming took 5 bases from V and 8 from J, leaving 6 bases between them. The CDR3: CSASTEKLFF. Here the CDR3 DNA reads TGCAGTGCTTCCACAGAAAAACTGTTTTTT.

The genes are TRBV28 and TRBJ2-7; the D gene is possibly TRBD1 (5 bases). The germline CDR1 and CDR2 sequences are MDHEN and SYDVKM. Trimming shortened V by 2 bases and J by 3 bases, and 8 bases separated the two germline ends. This CDR3 comprises 13 residues. This chain's CDR3 is CASSLKGVYEQYF. For the CDR3, the DNA is TGTGCCAGCAGTTTAAAAGGGGTCTACGAGCAGTACTTC.

This sequence joins TRBV30 and TRBJ2-5; 10 bases match TRBD1. Germline V gene data show CDR1 as GTSNPN and CDR2 as SVGIG (reference sequence). With 0 bases clipped from V and 1 base from J, the junction kept 5 bases outside the gene matches. This CDR3 has 16 amino acids. DNA of the CDR3: TGTGCCTGGAGTGTCGGGACAGGGGCTACCCAAGAGACCCAGTACTTC. Translation: CAWSVGTGATQETQYF.

The CDR3 DNA reads TGTGCCAGCAGCTTTAGCCCGGGACAGGGAAGTGGCTACACCTTC. Its translation: CASSFSPGQGSGYTF. V and J are TRBV7-8 and TRBJ1-2, with 9 positions matching TRBD1. The CDR3 loop spans 15 amino acids. Germline trimming cut 3 bases from V and 7 bases from J; bases unmatched to any gene: 9. Germline V gene sequence: CDR1 SGHVS, CDR2 FQNEAQ.

J is TRBJ1-2 and V is TRBV4-1; TRBD1 is a possible D gene (5 bases). V was clipped by 1 base and J by 8 bases, with 11 bases between them. The CDR3 has 13 amino acids. CDR1 is MGHRA and CDR2 is YSYEKL in the germline V gene. Here the CDR3 DNA reads TGCGCCAGCAGCCAAGCAGGGCGGCAGGGCTACACCTTC. Amino acids: CASSQAGRQGYTF.

CDR3 sequence reads: CASSRTNYEQYF. DNA for the CDR3: TGTGCCAGCAGCCGGACTAACTACGAGCAGTACTTC. The chain is built from TRBV5-6 and TRBJ2-7; possibly TRBD2 for D (6 bases). Germline V gene lookup returns CDR1 SGHDT and CDR2 YYEEEE. V was cut by 4 bases and J by 3 bases, with 8 bases left in between. This CDR3 is 12 amino acids long.

V and J are TRBV7-3 and TRBJ2-3, with 8 nucleotides matching TRBD1. CDR3 length: 14 amino acids. V was clipped by 2 bases and J by 4 bases; unmatched bases: 2. Germline values: CDR1 SGHTA, CDR2 FQGTGA. CDR3 residues: CASSLQGASDTQYF. The CDR3 DNA reads TGTGCCAGCAGCTTACAGGGGGCATCAGATACGCAGTATTTT.

In this sample, this clone turned up once. This CDR3 reads CASSKGTTGSEKLFF. The CDR3 DNA reads TGTGCCAGCAGTAAAGGGACAACGGGGAGTGAAAAACTGTTTTTT. The chain employs TRBV28 and TRBJ1-4; D possibly corresponds to TRBD1 (6 bases). Germline values: CDR1 MDHEN, CDR2 SYDVKM. V dropped 5 bases and J dropped 7 bases, with 17 bases sitting between them. The CDR3 is 15 residues long.